The entry that follows covers one TCR beta chain sequence. No cognate antigen has been identified for it. Base quality data are lacking; no much larger clone is found one base away. This sample was taken from a study of T cells after somatic rescue of genetic block (dated by TCRdb to about 2020). Turning to the overall study: What the study looked at was long-term robustness, specifically in a T-cell system that came about through somatic rescue of a genetic block in T-cell development.

The library was built by means of the immunoSEQ multiplex PCR assay. The source is immuneACCESS, and TCRdb retained only in-frame sequences with V and J called. Part of the clones is not carried over; for the studies checked, unresolved V genes explain less than half of this, and the remainder is unexplained. The sample has more than 65,000 clones on record, roughly 93% of them singletons. Roughly 2.9% of the sample is held by the ten biggest clonotypes. The CDR3 starts with the cysteine, ends with the phenylalanine, and has 16 residues. The read is trimmed to its CDR3 DNA, 48 bases read in frame from base 1.

The chain joins TRBV21-1 to TRBJ1-5; TRBD1, the table's D call, lacks a check against the DNA. TRBV21-1 counts as a pseudogene. The receptor was derived from a young man. Sample: peripheral blood mononuclear cells (PBMCs). The CDR3 region has the sequence CASSFTGQVGNQPQHF. The sequenced DNA: TGTGCCAGCAGCTTTACCGGACAGGTCGGCAATCAGCCCCAGCATTTT.